Shown below are 29 T cell receptor beta chains from a single sample sequenced in a study of T cells in Graves' hyperthyroidism and ophthalmopathy. RNA transcripts yielded amplified TCR beta CDR3 regions. RT-PCR in the first round (using the HTBI primer set) targeted the TCR CDR3. TCRdb ran MiXCR on the multiplex PCR reads and lists one entry per CDR3 protein. The sample carries about half a million distinct CDR3 sequences, about 16% recorded once. The sample was blood. The receptors were gathered from a woman younger than 45 with Graves' ophthalmopathy.

This clonotype was picked up many times. The chain uses TRBV5-6 and TRBJ1-2, with D maybe TRBD1 (6 bases). The germline V gene has CDR1 SGHDT and CDR2 YYEEEE. V lost 7 bases, J lost 3 bases, and 16 bases lay in between. The CDR3 covers 14 residues. CDR3 residues: CASLKTGSDYGYTF. CDR3 nucleotide sequence: TGTGCCAGCTTAAAGACAGGTTCGGACTATGGCTACACCTTC.

This clonotype showed up just a few times. The gene calls are TRBV5-1 and TRBJ2-5; TRBD2 might be the D (6 bases). The CDR3 length is 14 residues. Deletions cut 4 bases from V and 2 bases from J, with 12 bases between. Per the germline V gene, CDR1 is SGHRS and CDR2 is YFSETQ. The CDR3 DNA reads as TGCGCCAGCAGCCGGGGTCGGGGGCAAGAGACCCAGTACTTC. This translates into CASSRGRGQETQYF. Using reference TRBV5-1 and TRBJ2-5 for the parts outside the CDR3, the full variable domain is KAGVTQTPRYLIKTRGQQVTLSCSPISGHRSVSWYQQTPGQGLQFLFEYFSETQRNKGNFPGRFSGRQFSNSRSEMNVSTLELGDSALYLCASSRGRGQETQYFGPGTRLLVL.

The DNA of the CDR3 is TGTGCCAGCAGCGAGGCGGGAGGGGGCTTCCATGAGCAGTTCTTC. This translates into CASSEAGGGFHEQFF. The chain carries TRBV9 and TRBJ2-1; 9 bases align to TRBD2. Germline V lookup: CDR1 SGDLS, CDR2 YYNGEE. J was trimmed by 8 bases and V by 3 bases; bases with no gene match: 9. The CDR3 consists of 15 residues.

For this clonotype: A read error may be the cause here, since a much bigger clone is one base away. Lacking the conserved final phenylalanine or tryptophan, this CDR3 likely reflects a read error. The chain employs TRBV30 and TRBJ1-1, with D unclear. The germline CDR1 and CDR2 sequences are GTSNPN and SVGIG (reference sequence). The CDR3 length is 12 residues. V was pared by 5 bases and J by 1 base, with 8 bases between. The CDR3, as DNA: TGTGCCTGGGCGACCGAGAACACTGAAGCTTTCCTT. It specifies CAWATENTEAFL.

This clonotype has a handful of counts. A much larger clone sits a single nucleotide away, making a read error possible. The CDR3: CASSPGRGAVTEAFF. As DNA, the CDR3 is TGTGCCAGCTCACCGGGACGGGGGGCGGTCACTGAAGCTTTCTTT. The chain has TRBV18 and TRBJ1-1, with a possible D match to TRBD1 (6 bases). The CDR3 sequence is 15 residues long. V was shortened by 3 bases and J by 4 bases, with 15 bases between the two germline ends. The germline gives CDR1 KGHSH, CDR2 LQKENI. The whole variable domain, remainder taken from reference TRBV18 and TRBJ1-1, is NAGVMQNPRHLVRRRGQEARLRCSPMKGHSHVYWYRQLPEEGLKFMVYLQKENIIDESGMPKERFSAEFPKEGPSILRIQQVVRGDSAAYFCASSPGRGAVTEAFFGQGTRLTVV.

This clonotype was seen a handful of times. The chain joins TRBV28 to TRBJ2-7, with D perhaps TRBD1 or TRBD2 (7 bases each). The germline V gene has CDR1 MDHEN and CDR2 SYDVKM. Trimming left V 1 base short and J 6 bases short, with 16 bases between. The CDR3 consists of 15 residues. The DNA for the CDR3 is TGTGCCAGCAGTTTATCAGGTGACAGGGAGGGCGAGCAGTACTTC. It specifies CASSLSGDREGEQYF.

This clonotype was picked up a small number of times. CDR3 bases: TGTGCCAGCAGCCTTAGCGGGATAGGCAACGAGCAGTACTTC. It is translated as CASSLSGIGNEQYF. The gene calls are TRBV27 and TRBJ2-7; 8 nucleotides match TRBD2. CDR1 is MNHEY and CDR2 is SMNVEV in the germline V gene (reference sequence). The V segment lost 6 bases and the J segment 5 bases; nucleotides outside the gene matches: 9. The CDR3 covers 14 residues.

This rearrangement joins TRBV2 to TRBJ2-2, with D possibly matching TRBD2 (5 bases). Germline V gene data show CDR1 as SNHLY and CDR2 as FYNNEI. Trimming took off 6 bases at V and 7 bases at J, with 12 bases between the two ends. There are 13 residues in the CDR3. The CDR3, as DNA: TGTGCCAGCAGGCCTACTAGAGACGGGGAGCTGTTTTTT. Protein: CASRPTRDGELFF.

This clonotype was counted many times. The CDR3: CASSFLVDGNQPQHF. CDR3 nucleotides: TGTGCCAGCAGTTTTTTAGTCGACGGCAATCAGCCCCAGCATTTT. The chain joins TRBV28 to TRBJ1-5; D unresolved. The CDR3 runs 15 residues. Germline V gives CDR1 MDHEN, CDR2 SYDVKM. Between the trimmed V and J ends, which lost 3 bases and 2 bases, there was a span of 11 bases.

This clonotype occurred many times. The genes are TRBV6-2 or TRBV6-3 and TRBJ2-1; D tentatively reads TRBD1 or TRBD2 (5 bases each). The germline CDR1 and CDR2 sequences are MNHEY and SVGEGT. This CDR3 contains 17 residues. V shed 0 bases and J shed 12 bases, with 24 bases lying between them. CDR3 region: CASSYSLGQRSSSRQFF. The CDR3 DNA reads as TGTGCCAGCAGTTACTCGTTGGGGCAGCGATCTAGCAGCAGGCAGTTCTTC.

This clonotype came up many times. The chain carries TRBV20-1 and TRBJ2-1; possible D gene TRBD2, 6 bases. Germline V gene sequence: CDR1 DFQATT, CDR2 SNEGSKA (reference sequence). The CDR3 length is 15 residues. Trimming removed 3 bases from V and 5 bases from J, with 17 bases in between. The CDR3 DNA reads as TGCAGTGCTAGTAGGGCCGGGACTGGAAACAATGAGCAGTTCTTC. This translates into CSASRAGTGNNEQFF.

This clonotype was counted between two and nine times. This sequence joins TRBV12-3 or TRBV12-4 and TRBJ2-5, with TRBD2 matching 11 bases. The CDR3 has 12 amino acids. The junction had 0 bases not matched to a gene; V was cut back by 7 bases and J by 5 bases. The CDR3 region is CASTSGGETQYF. The CDR3 nucleotides are TGTGCCAGCACTAGCGGGGGGGAGACCCAGTACTTC.

This clonotype was found a few times. The J gene is TRBJ2-1, the V gene TRBV12-3 or TRBV12-4, with D maybe TRBD2 (5 bases). The CDR3 is 13 residues long. Trimming shortened V by 7 bases and J by 12 bases, and 19 bases separated the two germline ends. CDR3 DNA sequence: TGTGCCAGCACCCACGTTAGTCGGGGTCCGCAGTTCTTC. Amino acids: CASTHVSRGPQFF.

This clonotype was seen ten or more times. The V gene is TRBV2, the J gene TRBJ2-7, with 7 positions matching TRBD1. Germline CDR1 SNHLY, CDR2 FYNNEI. Trimming took 7 bases from V and 5 from J; bases not matched to a gene: 5. The CDR3 contains 12 residues. CDR3: CASTNRGDEQYF. CDR3 nucleotide sequence: TGTGCCAGCACGAACAGGGGCGACGAGCAGTACTTC.

This clonotype was counted ten times or more. V is TRBV5-5 and J is TRBJ2-4, with TRBD2 identical over 7 bases. V gave up 1 base and J gave up 8 bases; unmatched junction bases: 9. Germline CDR1 is SGHKS and CDR2 is YYEKEE (reference sequence). This CDR3 has 15 residues. CDR3 in DNA: TGTGCCAGCAGCTTGTTGAGCCGGGAGGAGGACATTCAGTACTTC. Translated: CASSLLSREEDIQYF.

The table lists this clonotype with many counts. The chain couples TRBV20-1 to TRBJ2-3; D is uncertain. The CDR3 spans 11 residues. Germline V gene sequence: CDR1 DFQATT, CDR2 SNEGSKA (reference sequence). CDR3 amino acids: CRAKSTDTQYF. CDR3 DNA: TGCAGGGCGAAGAGCACAGATACGCAGTATTTT.

This clonotype was picked up many times. V usage is TRBV7-9 and J usage is TRBJ1-2; weak D call: TRBD1 (6 bases). CDR1 and CDR2 from the germline V gene are SEHNR and FQNEAQ (reference sequence). There are 14 residues in the CDR3. Trimming removed 4 bases from V and 0 bases from J, with 9 bases in between. The CDR3 nucleotides are TGTGCCAGCAGCTGGGAGGGGGCTAACTATGGCTACACCTTC. Protein: CASSWEGANYGYTF. The variable domain in full, completed from reference TRBV7-9 and TRBJ1-2, reads DTGVSQNPRHKITKRGQNVTFRCDPISEHNRLYWYRQTLGQGPEFLTYFQNEAQLEKSRLLSDRFSAERPKGSFSTLEIQRTEQGDSAMYLCASSWEGANYGYTFGSGTRLTVV.

This clonotype has ten or more counts. V gene TRBV5-6 combines with J gene TRBJ2-3; D may be TRBD1 (6 bases). V lost 1 base to trimming and J lost 2 bases, with 14 bases between them. Germline CDR1 is SGHDT and CDR2 is YYEEEE. The CDR3 contains 16 residues. CDR3 DNA sequence: TGTGCCAGCAGCTTGTACTGGGACAAATACACAGATACGCAGTATTTT. It is translated as CASSLYWDKYTDTQYF.

This chain uses TRBV19 with TRBJ2-1; TRBD2 agrees at 8 bases. V lost 3 bases to trimming and J lost 2 bases; unmatched junction nucleotides: 3. This CDR3 has 15 amino acids. Germline V CDR1 and CDR2: LNHDA, SQIVND (reference sequence). The CDR3 coding sequence is TGTGCCAGTAGTATCGGGGGGGGACCCTACAATGAGCAGTTCTTC. It encodes CASSIGGGPYNEQFF.

V is TRBV7-9 and J is TRBJ2-4; D is tentatively TRBD1 or TRBD2 (6 bases each). Between the trimmed V and J ends, which lost 1 base and 8 bases, there was a span of 15 bases. This CDR3 is built from 15 residues. Germline-derived CDR1 and CDR2 are SEHNR and FQNEAQ (reference sequence). Here the CDR3 DNA reads TGTGCCAGCAGCTTAGGGGGGGCCCCCCTGGACATTCAGTACTTC. It translates to CASSLGGAPLDIQYF.

This clonotype has more than one count but fewer than ten. The chain joins TRBV6-1 to TRBJ1-6; the D is unclear. Germline lookup yields CDR1 MNHNS and CDR2 SASEGT. V lost 6 bases to trimming and J lost 8 bases, with 14 bases between them. The CDR3 runs 14 residues. The CDR3 loop is CASSWGSGDSPLHF. CDR3 DNA: TGTGCCAGCAGCTGGGGTTCTGGGGATTCACCCCTCCACTTT.

This clonotype has a count of ten or more. The V call is TRBV18, the J call TRBJ2-7; D ambiguous. Germline V gives CDR1 KGHSH, CDR2 LQKENI. This CDR3 contains 14 residues. V lost 2 bases, J lost 7 bases, and 15 bases lay in between. The CDR3 protein is CASSPGPHREEQYF. As DNA, the CDR3 is TGTGCCAGCTCACCAGGACCGCATAGGGAAGAGCAGTACTTC.

This clonotype was found many times. The chain couples TRBV6-2 or TRBV6-3 to TRBJ1-1, with D maybe TRBD1 (6 bases). The CDR3 totals 12 residues. V lost 6 bases, J lost 3 bases, and 8 bases lay in between. CDR1 is MNHEY and CDR2 is SVGEGT in the germline V gene. The CDR3 nucleotides are TGTGCCAGCAGATACAGGGACACTGAAGCTTTCTTT. It is translated as CASRYRDTEAFF.

This clonotype occurred a few times. The chain joins TRBV7-2 to TRBJ1-3, with 10 bases aligning to TRBD1. Germline CDR1 SGHTA, CDR2 FQGNSA. The V gene end was trimmed by 5 bases and the J gene end by 2 bases; junction bases not matched to a gene: 9. This CDR3 comprises 17 residues. The CDR3 protein is CASSRRGTGVPGNTIYF. The CDR3 region has the DNA TGTGCCAGCAGCCGCAGGGGGACAGGGGTACCTGGAAACACCATATATTTT.

This clonotype appeared many times. The chain employs TRBV5-1 and TRBJ2-2; tentative D call: TRBD2 (6 bases). CDR1 is SGHRS, CDR2 YFSETQ, per germline. The CDR3 covers 16 residues. V lost 4 bases and J lost 3, with 16 bases in between. This chain's CDR3 is CASSQTGLPDTGELFF. Here the CDR3 DNA reads TGCGCCAGCAGCCAGACGGGACTGCCTGACACCGGGGAGCTGTTTTTT.

This clonotype has at least ten counts. The CDR3 here is CASSSGGPRDTDTQYF. The CDR3 coding sequence is TGTGCCAGCAGTTCCGGAGGGCCGAGGGACACAGATACGCAGTATTTT. V and J are TRBV28 and TRBJ2-3; maybe TRBD2 (6 bases). This CDR3 contains 16 residues. Germline assignment: CDR1 MDHEN and CDR2 SYDVKM. The germline V and J ends were trimmed by 4 bases and 2 bases, with 16 bases remaining between them.

This clonotype occurred many times. The chain joins TRBV20-1 to TRBJ1-5; possible D gene TRBD1, 5 bases. CDR3 length: 16 amino acids. The V and J ends lost 5 bases and 7 bases respectively, with 24 bases between them. Germline V CDR1 and CDR2: DFQATT, SNEGSKA (reference sequence). Here the CDR3 DNA reads TGCAGTGCTCCCCCCCCCGAGGGGCGCTTCCGACAGCCCCAGCATTTT. Its protein is CSAPPPEGRFRQPQHF.

The table lists this clonotype with many counts. The chain combines TRBV4-1 with TRBJ1-2; 7 bases align to TRBD1. This CDR3 region has 14 residues. CDR1 is MGHRA and CDR2 is YSYEKL in the germline V gene. The ends lost 0 bases at V and 5 bases at J; junction bases unmatched: 3. This CDR3 is CASSQDETGYGYTF. CDR3 sequence (DNA): TGCGCCAGCAGCCAAGATGAGACAGGGTATGGCTACACCTTC.

CDR3 sequence reads: CASIRLAGAYTQYF. The CDR3 bases are TGTGCCAGCATTAGGCTAGCGGGAGCCTATACGCAGTATTTT. V usage is TRBV7-2 and J usage is TRBJ2-3, with 10 bases matching TRBD2. Trimming removed 7 bases from V and 7 bases from J; junction bases left unmatched: 8. Germline values: CDR1 SGHTA, CDR2 FQGNSA. The CDR3 covers 14 residues.